Sequencing of this TCR beta chain was carried out in a study of T cell responses to AZD1222 COVID-19 vaccine. The assay was immunoSEQ multiplex PCR, and TCRdb's table has in-frame clones only and misses some. This table has some 150,000 clones, just over 90% appearing once. To note about this clone: The antigen is unknown.

Points from the study as a whole: Across spike, vaccine-associated CD4 TCRs were found, dominant at 160-218 and 743-854. A reported finding is that nearly half of spike-specific TCRs target unmutated variant regions. There were mostly white British donors and more females than males, and clonal diversity was possibly underestimated. Sampling captured repertoires only after the peak T cell response.

This clonotype originated in an adult in good health. The source was peripheral blood, collected on day 0 of MenACWY control vaccination.

The CDR3 region has the DNA TGTGCCAGCAGCTTGATTGTGGATTCACCCCTCCACTTT. Translation gives CASSLIVDSPLHF. V usage is TRBV5-4 and J usage is TRBJ1-6; no clear D. Germline loops: CDR1 SGHNT, CDR2 YYREEE (reference sequence). V shed 1 base and J shed 8 bases, with 7 bases lying between them. This CDR3 is 13 amino acids long.